The 6 T cell receptor beta chains listed next were all sequenced from one sample in a study of T cell repertoires in cytomegalovirus infection. TCRdb used MiXCR to reprocess the reads, holding one entry per CDR3 protein. The sample lists about 890,000 distinct CDR3 sequences; less than 35% were seen once. These TCRs are of unknown antigen specificity. Sequencing was performed on cultured CD8+ T cells from PBMCs, taken from culture after CMV antigen stimulation. The receptors originated from a human donor in good health (CMV status not recorded). Some clones in this sample may be carry-over from other donors' samples.

This clonotype was counted only a few times. The chain joins TRBV5-4 to TRBJ2-3, with D tentatively TRBD1 or TRBD2 (5 bases each). Germline CDR1 reads SGHNT; CDR2 reads YYREEE (reference sequence). The CDR3 runs 17 residues. Trimming removed 0 bases from V and 2 bases from J, with 16 bases in between. CDR3 sequence reads: CASSLGGSQTFTDTQYF. CDR3 coding DNA: TGTGCCAGCAGCTTGGGGGGGTCACAGACTTTCACAGATACGCAGTATTTT. Full variable domain (outside the CDR3, taken from reference TRBV5-4 and TRBJ2-3): ETGVTQSPTHLIKTRGQQVTLRCSSQSGHNTVSWYQQALGQGPQFIFQYYREEENGRGNFPPRFSGLQFPNYSSELNVNALELDDSALYLCASSLGGSQTFTDTQYFGPGTRLTVL.

The genes are TRBV5-6 and TRBJ2-1, with 10 bases fitting TRBD2. Trimming at V came to 3 bases and at J to 12 bases, leaving 15 bases not matched to a gene. Germline loops: CDR1 SGHDT, CDR2 YYEEEE. The CDR3 length is 16 residues. The CDR3 loop is CASSSPLAGAREGQFF. As DNA, the CDR3 is TGTGCCAGCAGCTCCCCGCTAGCGGGGGCCCGGGAGGGGCAGTTCTTC.

In this sample, this clonotype turned up a few times. The chain links TRBV6-5 to TRBJ1-2, with 7 bases fitting TRBD1. The germline CDR1 and CDR2 sequences are MNHEY and SVGAGI. The junction had 8 bases not matched to a gene; V was cut back by 0 bases and J by 4 bases. The CDR3 contains 16 residues. The CDR3 sequence: CASSYSRGGRSYGYTF. CDR3 in DNA: TGTGCCAGCAGTTACTCGAGAGGGGGCAGAAGCTATGGCTACACCTTC.

The V call is TRBV9, the J call TRBJ2-3; D is unresolved. The V end was cut by 3 bases, the J end by 4 bases, with 6 bases between. The CDR3 sequence is 12 residues long. Germline CDR1 SGDLS, CDR2 YYNGEE. The CDR3 here is CASSGDADTQYF. The CDR3 bases are TGTGCCAGCAGCGGAGACGCAGATACGCAGTATTTT.

As concerns this clonotype: A single base separates this from a much larger clone, so it may be a read error. The chain carries TRBV4-3 and TRBJ1-5; D possibly corresponds to TRBD1 (6 bases). Trimming left V 3 bases short and J 0 bases short, with 21 bases between. The CDR3 is 19 amino acids. Per the germline V gene, CDR1 is LGHNA and CDR2 is YSLEER. DNA of the CDR3: TGCGCCAGCAGCCAGTATGTCCCGGACAGTACATATAGCAATCAGCCCCAGCATTTT. This gives the protein CASSQYVPDSTYSNQPQHF.

In this sample, this clonotype turned up a few times. The V call is TRBV7-9, the J call TRBJ2-5; 10 nucleotides line up with TRBD1. Per germline, CDR1 SEHNR and CDR2 FQNEAQ (reference sequence). V lost 5 bases and J lost 3; bases outside the gene matches: 3. CDR3 length: 14 amino acids. Written as DNA, the CDR3 is TGTGCCAGCAGCACCGGGACAGGGGAAGAGACCCAGTACTTC. It is translated as CASSTGTGEETQYF. Variable domain in full (rest from reference TRBV7-9 and TRBJ2-5): DTGVSQNPRHKITKRGQNVTFRCDPISEHNRLYWYRQTLGQGPEFLTYFQNEAQLEKSRLLSDRFSAERPKGSFSTLEIQRTEQGDSAMYLCASSTGTGEETQYFGPGTRLLVL.